Each of the 25 T cell receptor beta chains below was sequenced from the same sample in a study of CD8 T cells in ankylosing spondylitis. Which antigens these TCRs recognize remains unknown. MiXCR was run by TCRdb on the 5' RACE reads, yielding one entry per CDR3 protein. The table records about 450,000 distinct CDR3 sequences, roughly a quarter of them present only once. Broader study findings: Several highly homologous variants formed a TCR beta motif that appeared characteristic of ankylosing spondylitis blood.

The specimen sequenced was blood, either unsorted or a sorted T cell fraction (not recorded which). The receptors stem from a male donor with ankylosing spondylitis.

This clonotype appeared a few times. The chain employs TRBV24-1 and TRBJ1-5; no clear D. The V gene lost 5 bases and the J gene lost 3 bases, with 4 bases spanning the gap. Per the germline V gene, CDR1 is KGHDR and CDR2 is SFDVKD. The CDR3 has 12 amino acids. CDR3 sequence: CATSGNNQPQHF. The DNA for the CDR3 is TGTGCCACCAGTGGCAACAATCAGCCCCAGCATTTT.

This clonotype appeared a few times. J is TRBJ1-1 and V is TRBV29-1, with D perhaps matching TRBD1 (6 bases). The ends were cut back, 5 bases at V and 9 bases at J, with 13 bases in the middle. Per the germline V gene, CDR1 is SQVTM and CDR2 is ANQGSEA. This CDR3 spans 11 amino acids. CDR3 DNA: TGCAGCGTTACGGAGGGGGACCAAGCTTTCTTT. Translation: CSVTEGDQAFF.

The rearrangement links TRBV10-3 to TRBJ1-1; D uncertain. V lost 6 bases, J lost 4 bases, and 12 bases lay in between. The CDR3 is made up of 13 amino acids. Germline CDR1 reads ENHRY; CDR2 reads SYGVKD. CDR3 DNA sequence: TGTGCCATCAGGGAGGGAGGTGCCACTGAAGCTTTCTTT. It is translated as CAIREGGATEAFF.

This clonotype turned up a few times. The chain is built from TRBV7-9 and TRBJ2-2, with D possibly being TRBD2 (5 bases). Trimming shortened V by 4 bases and J by 3 bases, and 12 bases separated the two germline ends. This CDR3 is 15 amino acids long. Germline CDR1 reads SEHNR; CDR2 reads FQNEAQ (reference sequence). CDR3 in DNA: TGTGCCAGCAGCTCCCGGGATTTCCACACCGGGGAGCTGTTTTTT. Amino acids: CASSSRDFHTGELFF.

The gene calls are TRBV7-9 and TRBJ1-1; TRBD1 is a possible D gene (5 bases). Germline V gene data show CDR1 as SEHNR and CDR2 as FQNEAQ (reference sequence). Trimming removed 2 bases at V and 4 bases at J, with 20 bases between. This CDR3 contains 17 residues. CDR3 DNA sequence: TGTGCCAGCAGCTTAAGGCTTCGGGGGTTGATGATCACTGAAGCTTTCTTT. This gives the protein CASSLRLRGLMITEAFF.

The rearrangement links TRBV10-1 to TRBJ2-7; 8 bases are a match to TRBD1. Germline loops: CDR1 WNHNN, CDR2 SYGVQD (reference sequence). With V trimmed by 3 bases and J by 4 bases, 11 bases remained unmatched. The CDR3 runs 16 residues. The CDR3 nucleotides are TGCGCCAGCAGTGACCATCGGCAGACAGGGGAATACGAGCAGTACGTC. It encodes CASSDHRQTGEYEQYV.

The V and J genes are TRBV11-2 and TRBJ2-7, with D possibly being TRBD1 (6 bases). Germline lookup yields CDR1 SGHAT and CDR2 FQNNGV. Trimming left V 3 bases short and J 0 bases short, with 21 bases between. This CDR3 spans 18 amino acids. The CDR3 loop is CASSFQPARGTGSYEQYV. The DNA for the CDR3 is TGTGCCAGCAGCTTCCAGCCCGCCAGGGGCACCGGCTCCTACGAGCAGTACGTC.

This clonotype was counted between two and nine times. V gene TRBV5-6 combines with J gene TRBJ2-7; 7 bases are shared with TRBD2. Germline assignment: CDR1 SGHDT and CDR2 YYEEEE. J gave up 4 bases and V 5 bases, and 9 bases lay outside the gene matches. This CDR3 has 14 residues. The CDR3 sequence: CASSLLGGSYEQYV. CDR3 coding DNA: TGTGCCAGCAGTCTCTTGGGCGGGAGTTACGAGCAGTACGTC.

Here the CDR3 reads CASSRTGVDYGYTF. Written as DNA, the CDR3 is TGTGCCAGCAGCAGAACAGGGGTCGACTATGGCTACACCTTC. The V gene is TRBV7-9, the J gene TRBJ1-2; the match to TRBD1 covers 7 bases. This CDR3 contains 14 residues. The ends lost 5 bases at V and 3 bases at J; junction bases unmatched: 6. CDR1 is SEHNR and CDR2 is FQNEAQ in the germline V gene (reference sequence).

This clonotype was seen a handful of times. The CDR3 DNA sequence: TGTGCCAGCAGCTTTCGGAGGGTGGAGGGGGGACTAGCGGGACGATATGAGCAGTTCTTC. Translated, it gives CASSFRRVEGGLAGRYEQFF. J is TRBJ2-1 and V is TRBV11-2; the match to TRBD2 covers 13 bases. CDR3 size: 20 residues. Germline V gives CDR1 SGHAT, CDR2 FQNNGV. J gave up 8 bases and V 3 bases, and 19 bases lay outside the gene matches. The full variable domain, rest sourced from reference TRBV11-2 and TRBJ2-1, is EAGVAQSPRYKIIEKRQSVAFWCNPISGHATLYWYQQILGQGPKLLIQFQNNGVVDDSQLPKDRFSAERLKGVDSTLKIQPAKLEDSAVYLCASSFRRVEGGLAGRYEQFFGPGTRLTVL.

This rearrangement joins TRBV5-6 to TRBJ2-7; D may correspond to TRBD1 or TRBD2 (5 bases each). This CDR3 is 15 amino acids long. V lost 2 bases, J lost 2 bases, and 14 bases lay in between. Germline V gene sequence: CDR1 SGHDT, CDR2 YYEEEE. CDR3 loop: CASSFGAAEPYEQYF. The CDR3 nucleotides read TGTGCCAGCAGCTTTGGGGCAGCGGAACCCTACGAGCAGTACTTC.

The gene calls are TRBV12-3 or TRBV12-4 and TRBJ2-6; D is ambiguous. Trimming removed 7 bases at V and 0 bases at J, with 7 bases between. There are 14 residues in the CDR3. The CDR3 sequence: CASTLHSGANVLTF. The CDR3 DNA sequence: TGTGCCAGCACACTGCACTCTGGGGCCAACGTCCTGACTTTC.

In this sample, this clonotype turned up a few times. This chain joins TRBV20-1 and TRBJ2-2; TRBD2 matches at 11 bases. The CDR3 has 14 amino acids. Looked up from germline, CDR1 is DFQATT and CDR2 is SNEGSKA (reference sequence). Losses at the gene ends were 6 bases for V and 1 base for J; bases not matched to a gene: 1. The CDR3 region is CSAGLAGNTGELFF. The CDR3 DNA follows: TGCAGTGCAGGACTAGCGGGGAACACCGGGGAGCTGTTTTTT.

The chain is built from TRBV2 and TRBJ2-3; TRBD2 matches at 7 bases. Unmatched junction bases numbered 5, after V lost 0 bases and J lost 8 bases. Germline V CDR1 and CDR2: SNHLY, FYNNEI. The CDR3 loop spans 14 amino acids. CDR3 amino acids: CASSEARELSTQYF. CDR3 bases: TGTGCCAGCAGTGAAGCGCGGGAGCTTTCTACGCAGTATTTT.

This clonotype was recorded only once. The V call is TRBV6-1, the J call TRBJ2-1; 8 bases fit TRBD1. Per the germline V gene, CDR1 is MNHNS and CDR2 is SASEGT. CDR3 length: 14 residues. V shed 5 bases, J shed 8 bases, and the junction held 8 bases outside the gene matches. CDR3 nucleotides: TGTGCCAGCAGTCCTCCGGACAGGGCTCATGAGCAGTTCTTC. Translated: CASSPPDRAHEQFF.

This clonotype has only a few counts. The V and J genes are TRBV20-1 and TRBJ1-1; D is perhaps TRBD1 (6 bases). The CDR3 covers 13 residues. CDR1 is DFQATT and CDR2 is SNEGSKA in the germline V gene (reference sequence). V was cut by 3 bases and J by 2 bases, with 10 bases left in between. The chain's CDR3 is CSARNRVNTEAFF. The CDR3 DNA reads as TGCAGTGCTAGGAACAGGGTAAACACTGAAGCTTTCTTT.

The rearrangement uses TRBV3-1 and TRBJ2-3; D is perhaps TRBD2 (5 bases). The CDR3 contains 14 residues. The germline CDR1 and CDR2 sequences are LGHDT and YNNKEL (reference sequence). V dropped 2 bases and J dropped 0 bases, with 6 bases sitting between them. The CDR3 spells CASSQRTSTDTQYF. The CDR3 bases are TGTGCCAGCAGCCAAAGGACTAGCACAGATACGCAGTATTTT.

J is TRBJ1-1 and V is TRBV12-3 or TRBV12-4; tentatively, D is TRBD1 (5 bases). CDR3 size: 14 residues. Trimming cost V 3 bases and J 2 bases, with 10 bases left between them. DNA of the CDR3: TGTGCCAGCAGTTTCACCAGGGCTAACACTGAAGCTTTCTTT. Translation: CASSFTRANTEAFF.

This clonotype was recorded a few times. The rearrangement joins TRBV27 to TRBJ1-1; D gene uncertain. The CDR3 consists of 13 residues. Germline V gene data show CDR1 as MNHEY and CDR2 as SMNVEV (reference sequence). V shed 2 bases and J shed 7 bases, with 11 bases lying between them. The CDR3 bases are TGTGCCAGCAGTTTAGGACCGACCTTTGAAGCTTTCTTT. Protein product: CASSLGPTFEAFF.

DNA for the CDR3: TGTGCCAGCTTACCGGGACTAGCGGGCGGCTTCTACGTTCGGCAGTACTTC. Protein sequence: CASLPGLAGGFYVRQYF. The V and J genes are TRBV6-1 and TRBJ2-7, with TRBD2 matching over 12 bases. This CDR3 spans 17 amino acids. CDR1 MNHNS and CDR2 SASEGT come from the germline V gene. J was trimmed by 9 bases and V by 8 bases; bases with no gene match: 20.

This sequence joins TRBV21-1 and TRBJ1-2; the table's D gene call, TRBD1, was not cross checked with the DNA. TRBV21-1 constitutes a pseudogene. The CDR3 is 14 amino acids. CDR3: CASSKDVRVDGYTF. CDR3 DNA sequence: TGTGCCAGCAGCAAAGACGTCAGGGTGGATGGCTACACCTTC.

This chain links TRBV5-1 with TRBJ2-2; TRBD2 matches at 9 bases. The germline V gene encodes CDR1 SGHRS and CDR2 YFSETQ. The V and J ends lost 4 bases and 2 bases, in that order; junction bases with no gene match: 9. The CDR3 totals 17 residues. The CDR3 region has the DNA TGCGCCAGCAGCCGCGGGGTAGCGGGAGCTAACACCGGGGAGCTGTTTTTT. This sequence encodes CASSRGVAGANTGELFF.

CDR3: CASSPKPDRDEKLFF. The CDR3 DNA sequence: TGTGCCAGCAGCCCGAAACCGGACAGGGATGAAAAACTGTTTTTT. This chain joins TRBV7-9 and TRBJ1-4; 8 bases line up with TRBD1. Germline V gene data show CDR1 as SEHNR and CDR2 as FQNEAQ (reference sequence). The CDR3 is 15 amino acids. Unmatched junction bases numbered 8, after V lost 5 bases and J lost 6 bases. Complete variable domain (other parts from reference TRBV7-9 and TRBJ1-4): DTGVSQNPRHKITKRGQNVTFRCDPISEHNRLYWYRQTLGQGPEFLTYFQNEAQLEKSRLLSDRFSAERPKGSFSTLEIQRTEQGDSAMYLCASSPKPDRDEKLFFGSGTQLSVL.

The chain employs TRBV5-1 and TRBJ1-2; D gene unclear. The germline V gene encodes CDR1 SGHRS and CDR2 YFSETQ. Trimming left V 4 bases short and J 7 bases short, with 17 bases between. The CDR3 sequence is 14 residues long. The CDR3 loop reads CASSLEGGYGGYTF. The CDR3 nucleotides read TGCGCCAGCAGCCTCGAGGGCGGGTACGGTGGCTACACCTTC.

The chain joins TRBV7-9 to TRBJ2-1; TRBD2 aligns across 9 bases. J lost 2 bases, V lost 5 bases, and 10 bases had no gene match. CDR3 length: 17 residues. Germline values: CDR1 SEHNR, CDR2 FQNEAQ (reference sequence). CDR3 sequence: CASSPEAGLAAYNEQFF. The CDR3 DNA is TGTGCCAGCAGCCCCGAGGCGGGACTAGCAGCCTACAATGAGCAGTTCTTC.